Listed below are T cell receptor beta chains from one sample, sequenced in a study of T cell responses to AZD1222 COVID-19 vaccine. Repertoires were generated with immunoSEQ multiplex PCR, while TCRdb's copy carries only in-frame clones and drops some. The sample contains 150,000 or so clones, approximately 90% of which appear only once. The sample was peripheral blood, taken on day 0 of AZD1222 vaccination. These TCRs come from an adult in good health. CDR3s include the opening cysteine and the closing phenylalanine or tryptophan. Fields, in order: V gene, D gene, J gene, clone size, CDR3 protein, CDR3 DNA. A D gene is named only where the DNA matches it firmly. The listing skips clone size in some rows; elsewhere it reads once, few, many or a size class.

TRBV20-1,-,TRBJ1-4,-,CSARDNEKLFF,TGCAGTGCTAGAGACAACGAAAAACTGTTTTTT
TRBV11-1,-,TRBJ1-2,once,CASSLAGAGIGYTF,TGTGCCAGCAGCTTAGCGGGGGCAGGCATTGGCTACACCTTC
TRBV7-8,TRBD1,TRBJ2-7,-,CASSLAAGQGGYEQYF,TGTGCCAGCAGCCTCGCGGCGGGACAGGGTGGTTACGAGCAGTACTTC
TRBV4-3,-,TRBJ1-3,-,CASSQARTGSGNTIYF,TGCGCCAGCAGCCAAGCCAGGACGGGCTCTGGAAACACCATATATTTT
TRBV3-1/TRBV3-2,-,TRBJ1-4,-,CASSQEGRRREKLFF,TGTGCCAGCAGCCAAGAAGGCCGCAGAAGGGAAAAACTGTTTTTT
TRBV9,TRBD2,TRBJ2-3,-,CASSVVPSGGTSTDTQYF,TGTGCCAGCAGCGTAGTTCCTAGCGGGGGAACTAGCACAGATACGCAGTATTTT
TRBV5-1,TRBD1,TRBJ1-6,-,CASSLEGQLSSYNSPLHF,TGCGCCAGCAGCTTGGAGGGACAGTTGAGCTCCTATAATTCACCCCTCCACTTT
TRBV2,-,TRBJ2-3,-,CASSPFRDLALTDTQYF,TGTGCCAGCAGTCCGTTTCGCGACCTAGCGCTCACAGATACGCAGTATTTT
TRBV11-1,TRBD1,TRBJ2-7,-,CASSLDRGAYEQYF,TGTGCCAGCAGCCTCGACAGGGGGGCCTACGAGCAGTACTTC
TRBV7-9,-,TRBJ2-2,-,CASRPRDKNTGELFF,TGTGCCAGCAGGCCCCGGGACAAGAACACCGGGGAGCTGTTTTTT
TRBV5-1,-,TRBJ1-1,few,CASSPEGWGTEAFF,TGCGCCAGCAGCCCTGAAGGGTGGGGCACTGAAGCTTTCTTT
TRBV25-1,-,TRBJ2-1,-,CASLGGEQFF,TGTGCCAGCCTTGGGGGGGAGCAGTTCTTC
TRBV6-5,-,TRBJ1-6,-,CASSPQGFGSPLHF,TGTGCCAGCAGCCCCCAGGGATTTGGTTCACCCCTCCACTTT
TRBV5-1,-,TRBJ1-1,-,CASSLDTGFNTEAFF,TGCGCCAGCAGCTTGGACACGGGCTTCAACACTGAAGCTTTCTTT
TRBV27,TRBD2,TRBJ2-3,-,CASSLWVAGVLVGTDTQYF,TGTGCCAGCAGTTTATGGGTAGCGGGGGTCCTTGTGGGCACAGATACGCAGTATTTT
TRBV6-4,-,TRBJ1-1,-,CASRIQPGMNTEAFF,TGTGCCAGCAGGATCCAGCCAGGGATGAACACTGAAGCTTTCTTT
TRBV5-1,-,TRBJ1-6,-,CASSEEGNSPLHF,TGCGCCAGCAGCGAGGAGGGCAATTCACCCCTCCACTTT
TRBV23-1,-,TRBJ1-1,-,CASSHKTENTEAFF,TGCGCCAGCAGTCACAAAACAGAGAACACTGAAGCTTTCTTT
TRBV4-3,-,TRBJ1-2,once,CASSQYGGTNYGYTF,TGCGCCAGCAGCCAATACGGGGGCACCAACTATGGCTACACCTTC
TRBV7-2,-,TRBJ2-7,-,CASSVAYEQYF,TGTGCCAGCAGCGTTGCCTACGAGCAGTACTTC
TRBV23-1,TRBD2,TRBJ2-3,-,CASSQGLASDTQYF,TGCGCCAGCAGTCAGGGACTAGCGTCGGATACGCAGTATTTT
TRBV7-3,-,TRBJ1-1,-,CASSLQGGGTEAFF,TGTGCCAGCAGCTTGCAGGGAGGGGGCACTGAAGCTTTCTTT
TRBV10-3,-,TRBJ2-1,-,CAISDPPGGGHSYNEQFF,TGTGCCATCAGTGACCCCCCGGGCGGGGGACACTCCTACAATGAGCAGTTCTTC
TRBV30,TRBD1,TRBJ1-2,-,CAWRGQGANYGYTF,TGTGCCTGGAGGGGACAGGGAGCGAACTATGGCTACACCTTC
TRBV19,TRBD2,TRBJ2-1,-,CASSVGGGYNEQFF,TGTGCCTCGAGTGTAGGCGGGGGATACAATGAGCAGTTCTTC
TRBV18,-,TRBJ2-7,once,CASSPRQAGTYEQYF,TGTGCCAGCTCACCAAGGCAGGCTGGGACCTACGAGCAGTACTTC
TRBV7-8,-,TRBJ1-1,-,CASSMRQQNTEAFF,TGTGCCAGCAGTATGCGGCAGCAAAACACTGAAGCTTTCTTT
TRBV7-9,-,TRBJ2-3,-,CASSLDGTDTQYF,TGTGCCAGCAGCTTAGACGGCACAGATACGCAGTATTTT
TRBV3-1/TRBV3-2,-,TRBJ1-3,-,CASSHGPGSSNTIYF,TGTGCCAGCAGCCACGGGCCGGGATCCTCAAACACCATATATTTT
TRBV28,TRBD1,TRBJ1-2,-,CASSAGQGIGYTF,TGTGCCAGCAGCGCGGGACAGGGGATCGGCTACACCTTC
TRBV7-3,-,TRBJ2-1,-,CASSPYPGLSAEQFF,TGTGCCAGCAGCCCCTACCCCGGACTATCCGCTGAGCAGTTCTTC
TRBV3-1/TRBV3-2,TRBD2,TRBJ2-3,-,CASSQDPSGGLRTDTQYF,TGTGCCAGCAGCCAAGATCCTAGCGGGGGCCTTCGCACAGATACGCAGTATTTT
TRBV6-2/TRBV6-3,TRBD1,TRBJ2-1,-,CASSGTGSSYNEQFF,TGTGCCAGCAGTGGGACAGGAAGCTCCTACAATGAGCAGTTCTTC
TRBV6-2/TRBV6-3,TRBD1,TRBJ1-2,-,CASSYSETGNYGYTF,TGTGCCAGCAGTTACTCGGAGACAGGGAACTATGGCTACACCTTC
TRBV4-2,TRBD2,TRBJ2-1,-,CASSQGLAGGPNEQFF,TGTGCCAGCAGCCAAGGGCTAGCGGGGGGGCCCAATGAGCAGTTCTTC
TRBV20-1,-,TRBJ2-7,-,CSASVNREQYF,TGCAGTGCTAGCGTGAATCGAGAGCAGTACTTC
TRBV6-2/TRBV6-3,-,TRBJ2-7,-,CASSYSGRHHEQYF,TGTGCCAGCAGTTACTCGGGCAGGCACCACGAGCAGTACTTC
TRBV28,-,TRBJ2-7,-,CASSLSVMGGSYEQYF,TGTGCCAGCAGTTTATCCGTCATGGGCGGCTCCTACGAGCAGTACTTC
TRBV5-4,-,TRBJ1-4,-,CASSVGGFNEKLFF,TGTGCCAGCAGCGTGGGGGGCTTCAATGAAAAACTGTTTTTT
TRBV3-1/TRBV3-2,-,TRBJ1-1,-,CASSHIRYTEAFF,TGTGCCAGCAGCCATATCCGTTACACTGAAGCTTTCTTT